This paragraph reports one T cell receptor beta chain. The antigen it binds to is not known. Base qualities were left out, and no much larger clone turns up one base away. Genomic DNA was extracted from sorted cells for sequencing of the TCRbeta CDR3 region. The immunoSEQ Assay was used for sequencing of TCRbeta CDR3 regions. TCRdb's version of the immuneACCESS table is confined to in-frame rearrangements and falls short of the full clone set. An unresolved V gene accounts for under half of the shortfall where checked; the remainder is of unknown origin. The sample has 55,000 to 70,000 clones on record, approximately 86% of them singletons. Nearly 0.9% of the sample belongs to the ten largest clones. CDR1 and CDR2 (MDHEN, SYDVKM) derive from the germline V gene. The CDR3 sequence holds 13 residues, the cysteine and phenylalanine included. Only the CDR3 region is kept as DNA, spanning 39 bases read in frame from base 1. V loses 8 bases of germline sequence and J loses 9 bases, and the interval between the two ends is 17 bases.

The sample is drawn from a study of OX40 agonist ivuxolimab in advanced cancers. For the study in its entirety: Ivuxolimab, which targeted the costimulatory receptor OX40 (CD134), was an agonistic, fully human IgG2 monoclonal antibody. Intravenous ivuxolimab was administered to patients every 2 weeks at six dose levels: 0.01, 0.1, 0.3, 1.5, 3 and 10 mg/kg. Of the roughly 52 dose-escalation patients, hepatocellular carcinoma was present in approximately 20, melanoma in roughly 15, renal cell carcinoma in 9 and head and neck cancer in 9. In the dose-escalation cohort, around 80% of patients were male, and the mean age was roughly 60 years with a range of roughly 23 to 79. Patients were allowed to have had prior anti-PD-1, anti-PD-L1 or anti-CTLA-4 therapy, and approximately 43% of the dose-escalation patients had previously received checkpoint inhibitors. Three dose-escalation patients achieved partial responses, one with hepatocellular carcinoma and two with cutaneous melanoma. The point of sequencing TCRbeta in the periphery was to test whether ivuxolimab changed TCR sequence diversity and drove clonal T-cell expansion. The paper reports the monotherapy dose-escalation portion (N of about 50 patients) of the phase I ivuxolimab trial. Overall study outcomes, separate from this receptor: Low levels of normalized T-cell clonal expansion were also seen in some patients who did not respond. Which antigens the clonally expanded peripheral T cells were specific for was not determined. After ivuxolimab, expanded clones were on average more numerous among CD8+ T cells than among CD4+ T cells. At doses of 0.1 to 3.0 mg/kg, clonal expansion of both CD4+ and CD8+ blood T cells was observed from baseline to week 6. In the 0.1-3.0 mg/kg groups, partial responders had among the lowest normalized peripheral clonal expansion, particularly in CD8+ T cells.

Patients with a history of autoimmune disease or receiving systemic immunosuppression were excluded from the trial. Peripheral blood for TCR sequencing was collected from all dose cohorts at baseline, on cycle 4 day 1, and on cycle 7 day 1. Samples were obtained from an open-label, multicenter, first-in-human phase I dose-escalation trial of ivuxolimab. Adults with locally advanced or metastatic head and neck squamous cell, hepatocellular, melanoma or renal cell carcinoma were enrolled in the trial. Before TCR sequencing, CD4+ and CD8+ T cells were separately sorted from peripheral blood. Sample: CD4+ or CD8+ T cells sorted from blood, taken in a trial of the OX40 agonist ivuxolimab. The sequence is built from TRBV28 and TRBJ1-5; too little of a D gene remains to name it. This TCR came from an adult with an advanced solid tumor such as melanoma, head and neck, liver or kidney cancer. The DNA is as follows: TGTGCCAGCCAAAGGAGTGGAGGCATGCCCCAGCATTTT. This sequence encodes CASQRSGGMPQHF.